This T cell receptor beta chain was sequenced for a study of blood T cell repertoires in COVID-19. Study context: The United States, Italy and Spain supplied acute and convalescent COVID-19 samples.

Trimming left V 5 bases short and J 3 bases short, with 14 bases between. CDR3 length: 14 residues. Looked up from germline, CDR1 is MGHRA and CDR2 is YSYEKL. In the original processing: How many nucleated cells were present was estimated from reference gene primer amplification. The table came from immunoSEQ multiplex PCR; TCRdb's copy has only in-frame clones and leaves some out. That table is the source of V, J and clone size, and D and trimming were worked out from the DNA. The sample includes about 220,000 clones, around 83% seen only once; the top ten take about 7.4%. The material sequenced was peripheral blood. The source of this sequence is a woman aged 45-65 years with acute or convalescent COVID-19. The V call is TRBV4-1, the J call TRBJ2-7; D remains unclear. CDR3 nucleotide sequence: TGCGCCAGCAGCGACGAGGCGCGGAGCTACGAGCAGTACTTC. It translates to CASSDEARSYEQYF.